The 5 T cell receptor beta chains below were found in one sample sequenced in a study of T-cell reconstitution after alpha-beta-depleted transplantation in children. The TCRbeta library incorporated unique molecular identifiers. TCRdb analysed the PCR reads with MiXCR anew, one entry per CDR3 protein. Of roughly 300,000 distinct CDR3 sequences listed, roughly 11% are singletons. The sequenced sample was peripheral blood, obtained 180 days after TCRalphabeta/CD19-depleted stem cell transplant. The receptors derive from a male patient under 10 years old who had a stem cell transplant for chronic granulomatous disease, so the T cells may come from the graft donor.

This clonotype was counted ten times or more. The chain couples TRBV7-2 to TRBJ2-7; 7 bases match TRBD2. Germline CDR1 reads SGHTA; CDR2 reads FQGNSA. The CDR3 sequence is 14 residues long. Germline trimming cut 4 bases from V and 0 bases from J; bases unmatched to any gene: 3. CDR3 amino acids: CASSSQRGSYEQYF. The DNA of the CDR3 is TGTGCCAGCAGCTCCCAGCGGGGCTCCTACGAGCAGTACTTC.

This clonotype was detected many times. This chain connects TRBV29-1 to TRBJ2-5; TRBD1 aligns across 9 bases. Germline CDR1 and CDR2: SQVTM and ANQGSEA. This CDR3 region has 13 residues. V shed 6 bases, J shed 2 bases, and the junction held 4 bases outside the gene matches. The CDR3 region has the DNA TGCAGCGTCGACAGGGGGGCTCAAGAGACCCAGTACTTC. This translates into CSVDRGAQETQYF.

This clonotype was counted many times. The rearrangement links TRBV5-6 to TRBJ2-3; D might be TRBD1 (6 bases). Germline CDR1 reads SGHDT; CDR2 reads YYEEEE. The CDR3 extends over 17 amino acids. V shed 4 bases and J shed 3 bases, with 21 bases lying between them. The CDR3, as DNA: TGTGCCAGCAGCCCGGGAAGGGGCAGGGGATTAACAGATACGCAGTATTTT. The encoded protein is CASSPGRGRGLTDTQYF.

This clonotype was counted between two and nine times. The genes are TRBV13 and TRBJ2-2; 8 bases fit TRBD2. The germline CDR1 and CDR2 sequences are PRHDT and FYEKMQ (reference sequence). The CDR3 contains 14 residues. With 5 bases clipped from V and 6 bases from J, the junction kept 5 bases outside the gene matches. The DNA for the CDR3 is TGTGCCAGCAGCCTGCGGGGGGTCGCCGGGGAGCTGTTTTTT. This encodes CASSLRGVAGELFF. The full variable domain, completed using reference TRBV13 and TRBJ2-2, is AAGVIQSPRHLIKEKRETATLKCYPIPRHDTVYWYQQGPGQDPQFLISFYEKMQSDKGSIPDRFSAQQFSDYHSELNMSSLELGDSALYFCASSLRGVAGELFFGEGSRLTVL.

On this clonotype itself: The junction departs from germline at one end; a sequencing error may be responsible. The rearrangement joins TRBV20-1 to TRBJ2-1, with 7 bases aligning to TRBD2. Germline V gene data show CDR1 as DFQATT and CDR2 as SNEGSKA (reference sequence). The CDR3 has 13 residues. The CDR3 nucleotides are TGCCGTGCTAGAGGGACTATATACAATGAGCAGTTCTTC. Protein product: CRARGTIYNEQFF.